Following are 16 T cell receptor beta chains from one sample sequenced in a study of blood T cell repertoires in COVID-19. The table came from immunoSEQ multiplex PCR; TCRdb's copy has only in-frame clones and leaves some out. Here the sample spans 150,000 to 200,000 clones, around 83% being singletons. The specimen sequenced was peripheral blood. The receptors come from a man in his forties or fifties with active or convalescent COVID-19.

This sequence joins TRBV11-2 and TRBJ1-1; D is ambiguous. CDR3 length equals 15 residues. Per the germline V gene, CDR1 is SGHAT and CDR2 is FQNNGV. Trimming removed 1 base from V and 1 base from J, with 10 bases in between. The CDR3 sequence is CASSLGSAGNTEAFF. CDR3 DNA sequence: TGTGCCAGCAGCTTAGGTAGCGCAGGGAACACTGAAGCTTTCTTT.

V gene TRBV11-2 combines with J gene TRBJ1-2; a possible D gene is TRBD1 (6 bases). Germline-derived CDR1 and CDR2 are SGHAT and FQNNGV. The CDR3 is 14 residues long. V lost 3 bases, J lost 4 bases, and 12 bases lay in between. CDR3 in DNA: TGTGCCAGCAGCTTTGGGGGGGCGTTCTATGGCTACACCTTC. Amino acids: CASSFGGAFYGYTF.

This sequence joins TRBV5-4 and TRBJ2-3; D is perhaps TRBD1 (6 bases). CDR3 length: 14 amino acids. Trimming pared 0 bases from V and 3 bases from J, leaving 8 bases between. The germline CDR1 and CDR2 sequences are SGHNT and YYREEE (reference sequence). In nucleotides, the CDR3 is TGTGCCAGCAGCTTGGTTACAGGGACAGATACGCAGTATTTT. This translates into CASSLVTGTDTQYF.

The chain carries TRBV28 and TRBJ1-4; D perhaps matches TRBD1 (5 bases). Trimming pared 6 bases from V and 5 bases from J, leaving 10 bases between. CDR1 and CDR2 from the germline V gene are MDHEN and SYDVKM. The CDR3 has 13 amino acids. CDR3 nucleotides: TGTGCCAGCAGGAGACAGCCAAATGAAAAACTGTTTTTT. Encoded protein: CASRRQPNEKLFF.

This clone was recorded once. The chain uses TRBV7-9 and TRBJ1-1, with TRBD1 matching over 11 bases. Germline lookup yields CDR1 SEHNR and CDR2 FQNEAQ (reference sequence). The length of the CDR3 is 17 residues. The V segment lost 5 bases and the J segment 1 base; nucleotides outside the gene matches: 9. As DNA, the CDR3 is TGTGCCAGCAGCCCAAGCGGACAGGGGGCTCCGAACACTGAAGCTTTCTTT. It encodes CASSPSGQGAPNTEAFF.

The chain couples TRBV5-1 to TRBJ1-5; TRBD1 agrees at 9 bases. The CDR3 covers 15 residues. Per the germline V gene, CDR1 is SGHRS and CDR2 is YFSETQ. Trimming cost V 3 bases and J 6 bases; bases outside gene matches: 7. CDR3: CASSSEGQGGQPQHF. The DNA for the CDR3 is TGCGCCAGCAGCTCGGAGGGACAGGGTGGTCAGCCCCAGCATTTT.

The genes are TRBV5-1 and TRBJ2-1, with 9 bases that match TRBD1. The CDR3 runs 16 residues. Trimming cost V 3 bases and J 2 bases; bases outside gene matches: 6. The germline CDR1 and CDR2 sequences are SGHRS and YFSETQ. The CDR3 sequence is CASSSPRDRAYNEQFF. CDR3 DNA: TGCGCCAGCAGCTCCCCCCGGGACAGGGCCTACAATGAGCAGTTCTTC.

The J gene is TRBJ2-3, the V gene TRBV6-5; 8 positions agree with TRBD1. Germline CDR1 and CDR2: MNHEY and SVGAGI. The CDR3 runs to 14 residues. Trimming took 11 bases from V and 4 from J; bases not matched to a gene: 11. DNA of the CDR3: TGTGCCGGCTCAATTCGGACAGGGTCAGATACGCAGTATTTT. This translates into CAGSIRTGSDTQYF.

CDR3: CASSGTQGVNRYTF. The CDR3 region has the DNA TGTGCCAGCTCAGGGACTCAGGGAGTAAATCGCTACACCTTC. The chain has TRBV18 and TRBJ1-2; perhaps TRBD1 as D (5 bases). Germline V gives CDR1 KGHSH, CDR2 LQKENI. The V end was cut by 5 bases, the J end by 9 bases, with 19 bases between. This CDR3 region has 14 residues.

The chain is built from TRBV6-5 and TRBJ1-5, with D tentatively TRBD1 (6 bases). CDR1 and CDR2 from the germline V gene are MNHEY and SVGAGI. Trimming took 4 bases from V and 7 from J, leaving 14 bases between them. The CDR3 contains 14 residues. CDR3 residues: CASSSSYRAQPQHF. The CDR3 nucleotides are TGTGCCAGCAGTTCCTCATACAGGGCCCAGCCCCAGCATTTT.

The chain recombines TRBV7-6 with TRBJ1-1; perhaps TRBD1 as D (5 bases). Looked up from germline, CDR1 is SGHVS and CDR2 is FNYEAQ. The V and J ends lost 1 base and 3 bases respectively, with 15 bases between them. The CDR3 extends over 16 amino acids. This chain's CDR3 is CASSLGVGAYYTEAFF. CDR3 nucleotides: TGTGCCAGCAGCTTAGGGGTTGGGGCTTACTACACTGAAGCTTTCTTT.

The V call is TRBV2, the J call TRBJ1-1, with 10 positions matching TRBD1. J was trimmed by 7 bases and V by 6 bases; bases with no gene match: 5. CDR1 SNHLY and CDR2 FYNNEI come from the germline V gene. The CDR3 sequence is 13 residues long. DNA for the CDR3: TGTGCCAGCAGGGCAGGGACAGGGGTTGAAGCTTTCTTT. It is translated as CASRAGTGVEAFF.

V usage is TRBV4-3 and J usage is TRBJ1-2; D uncertain. Germline values: CDR1 LGHNA, CDR2 YSLEER. The CDR3 has 15 residues. V lost 1 base to trimming and J lost 8 bases, with 17 bases between them. The CDR3 bases are TGCGCCAGCAGCCAAGGGCTTGGAGAGGGTCGGGGCTACACCTTC. Translating it yields CASSQGLGEGRGYTF.

The chain links TRBV20-1 to TRBJ1-2, with D possibly being TRBD1 (5 bases). V lost 3 bases and J lost 6, with 11 bases in between. CDR3 size: 12 residues. CDR1 is DFQATT and CDR2 is SNEGSKA in the germline V gene (reference sequence). In DNA form, the CDR3 reads TGCAGTGCTAGTACCGGGGGTGATGGCTACACCTTC. This translates into CSASTGGDGYTF.

This clone was seen a single time. V gene TRBV5-1 combines with J gene TRBJ1-4, with 8 bases identical to TRBD1. Unmatched junction bases numbered 10, after V lost 4 bases and J lost 8 bases. CDR1 is SGHRS, CDR2 YFSETQ, per germline. This CDR3 contains 15 residues. CDR3 coding DNA: TGCGCCAGCAGCGGACAGGGACAATGGAAGGAAAAACTGTTTTTT. Translated, it gives CASSGQGQWKEKLFF. Complete variable domain (other parts from reference TRBV5-1 and TRBJ1-4): KAGVTQTPRYLIKTRGQQVTLSCSPISGHRSVSWYQQTPGQGLQFLFEYFSETQRNKGNFPGRFSGRQFSNSRSEMNVSTLELGDSALYLCASSGQGQWKEKLFFGSGTQLSVL.

The chain has TRBV6-2 or TRBV6-3 and TRBJ1-1; D unresolved. CDR1 MNHEY and CDR2 SVGEGT come from the germline V gene. Trimming pared 5 bases from V and 1 base from J, leaving 8 bases between. There are 13 residues in the CDR3. The CDR3 nucleotides are TGTGCCAGCAGTCTCTATAGGAACACTGAAGCTTTCTTT. Protein: CASSLYRNTEAFF.